Presented here are 14 T cell receptor beta chains from one specimen sequenced in a study of identical twins. TCRdb reprocessed the 5' RACE reads with MiXCR, giving one entry per CDR3 protein. The data hold hundreds of thousands of distinct CDR3 sequences, with under 25% observed a single time. These data also formed part of another study, on yellow fever vaccine responses in identical twins.

The sample taken for sequencing was CD4+ T cells sorted from blood. These receptors originate from a young woman in good health.

The chain uses TRBV3-1 and TRBJ1-1; perhaps TRBD1 as D (5 bases). Trimming cost V 1 base and J 1 base, with 10 bases left between them. This CDR3 comprises 15 residues. CDR1 is LGHDT, CDR2 YNNKEL, per germline (reference sequence). CDR3 DNA: TGTGCCAGCAGCCAAGTGAAGGGGTCGAACACTGAAGCTTTCTTT. Residues: CASSQVKGSNTEAFF.

The chain joins TRBV28 to TRBJ2-1; possibly TRBD2 for D (5 bases). CDR3 length: 15 residues. Per the germline V gene, CDR1 is MDHEN and CDR2 is SYDVKM. V lost 6 bases and J 9 bases, leaving 21 bases between the germline ends. CDR3 DNA: TGTGCCAGCAGCAACGGGATCCCAGGCTGGGGTGAGCAGTTCTTC. Protein sequence: CASSNGIPGWGEQFF.

This clonotype was observed a handful of times. The rearrangement links TRBV7-3 to TRBJ2-1, with 12 positions matching TRBD2. This CDR3 spans 17 amino acids. CDR1 is SGHTA and CDR2 is FQGTGA in the germline V gene. The junction had 7 bases not matched to a gene; V was cut back by 2 bases and J by 5 bases. The DNA of the CDR3 is TGTGCCAGCAGCTTACTGCCTAGCGGGAGGGCAAACAATGAGCAGTTCTTC. Protein: CASSLLPSGRANNEQFF. Full variable domain (remainder filled in from reference TRBV7-3 and TRBJ2-1): GAGVSQTPSNKVTEKGKYVELRCDPISGHTALYWYRQSLGQGPEFLIYFQGTGAADDSGLPNDRFFAVRPEGSVSTLKIQRTERGDSAVYLCASSLLPSGRANNEQFFGPGTRLTVL.

This rearrangement joins TRBV12-3 or TRBV12-4 to TRBJ2-1, with TRBD2 matching 9 bases. The CDR3 length is 15 residues. V trimming: 6 bases; J trimming: 7 bases; junction bases outside the gene matches: 10. The CDR3 DNA reads as TGTGCCAGCAGCCCGGGGCTAGCGGGGATGAATGAGCAGTTCTTC. Translating gives CASSPGLAGMNEQFF.

In this sample, this clonotype turned up many times. The chain combines TRBV29-1 with TRBJ2-1; no firm D call. The length of the CDR3 is 14 residues. Germline CDR1 SQVTM, CDR2 ANQGSEA. Trimming stripped 2 bases from V and 0 bases from J, with 8 bases between. CDR3 sequence: CSVELALSYNEQFF. CDR3 DNA sequence: TGCAGCGTTGAATTAGCCCTCTCCTACAATGAGCAGTTCTTC.

The chain couples TRBV5-1 to TRBJ2-3; TRBD1 matches at 7 bases. Trimming removed 0 bases from V and 5 bases from J; junction bases left unmatched: 6. The CDR3 is 15 amino acids. CDR1 SGHRS and CDR2 YFSETQ come from the germline V gene. This CDR3 reads CASSLGGGNRDTQYF. As DNA, the CDR3 is TGCGCCAGCAGCTTGGGAGGGGGCAACCGAGATACGCAGTATTTT.

This chain links TRBV20-1 with TRBJ2-3; 10 nucleotides line up with TRBD1. CDR1 and CDR2 from the germline V gene are DFQATT and SNEGSKA (reference sequence). The CDR3 loop spans 18 amino acids. V shed 7 bases, J shed 0 bases, and the junction held 16 bases outside the gene matches. The CDR3 sequence: CSVDAGTGVGVSTDTQYF. The CDR3 nucleotides are TGCAGTGTTGACGCCGGGACAGGGGTTGGAGTAAGCACAGATACGCAGTATTTT.

This clonotype has just a few counts. The chain joins TRBV12-3 or TRBV12-4 to TRBJ2-1, with TRBD1 matching over 10 bases. With V trimmed by 6 bases and J by 15 bases, 5 bases remained unmatched. The CDR3 length is 11 residues. CDR3 DNA: TGTGCCAGCAGGGGACAGGGGAAGTCGTTCTTC. This sequence encodes CASRGQGKSFF.

There are a few counts of this clonotype. The V gene is TRBV15, the J gene TRBJ2-1, with D possibly matching TRBD2 (5 bases). The CDR3 is 18 amino acids. Trimming removed 5 bases from V and 0 bases from J, with 20 bases in between. Germline CDR1 and CDR2: LNHNV and YYDKDF (reference sequence). The CDR3: CATSSPPGIQSSYNEQFF. CDR3 nucleotide sequence: TGTGCCACCAGCTCCCCCCCGGGGATCCAGAGCTCCTACAATGAGCAGTTCTTC.

This clonotype was seen more than once but under ten times. This chain links TRBV27 with TRBJ2-7; 12 bases are shared with TRBD1. V shed 6 bases, J shed 5 bases, and the junction held 5 bases outside the gene matches. This CDR3 is built from 14 residues. Per germline, CDR1 MNHEY and CDR2 SMNVEV (reference sequence). Here the CDR3 reads CASRGDRGPHEQYF. In nucleotides, the CDR3 is TGTGCCAGCAGGGGGGACAGGGGGCCTCACGAGCAGTACTTC.

The genes are TRBV20-1 and TRBJ2-1; D may match TRBD1 or TRBD2 (6 bases each). With 1 base removed from V and 4 bases from J, the gap between germline ends came to 8 bases. CDR1 and CDR2 from the germline V gene are DFQATT and SNEGSKA (reference sequence). This CDR3 spans 13 amino acids. CDR3 bases: TGCAGTGCTAGAGGGGGGGCGTACAATGAGCAGTTCTTC. Its protein is CSARGGAYNEQFF.

This clonotype was counted between two and nine times. J is TRBJ2-5 and V is TRBV27, with 7 bases fitting TRBD2. Germline CDR1 MNHEY, CDR2 SMNVEV (reference sequence). Trimming took 5 bases from V and 4 from J; bases not matched to a gene: 10. This CDR3 region has 15 residues. CDR3 nucleotides: TGTGCCAGCAGTCCCCCCGGGGTAGCGGGAGAGACCCAGTACTTC. It codes for CASSPPGVAGETQYF.

The V call is TRBV27, the J call TRBJ2-1; TRBD2 matches 9 bases. With V trimmed by 7 bases and J by 4 bases, 11 bases remained unmatched. The CDR3 runs 16 residues. Germline CDR1 MNHEY, CDR2 SMNVEV (reference sequence). The CDR3 DNA sequence: TGTGCCAGCACCAGACTAGCGGCTGGGGGATACAATGAGCAGTTCTTC. Translation gives CASTRLAAGGYNEQFF.

This clonotype was seen a single time. The rearrangement links TRBV12-3 or TRBV12-4 to TRBJ2-2, with 9 bases matching TRBD2. There are 15 residues in the CDR3. V shed 8 bases and J 1 base; nucleotides not matched to a gene: 5. CDR3 amino acids: CASGLLAGNTGELFF. The CDR3 bases are TGTGCCAGCGGACTACTAGCGGGGAACACCGGGGAGCTGTTTTTT.